These 21 T cell receptor beta chains originate from one sample sequenced in a study of shared clonotypes between healthy human individuals. The method was immunoSEQ multiplex PCR; TCRdb's version includes in-frame clones alone and lacks a portion of them. The sample has around 2.1 million clones; 90% to 95% are singletons. As defined, naive CD8 cells were CD45RO-negative and positively selected for CCR7, with terminally differentiated effector memory CD45RA+ cells excluded. Source material: naive CD8+ T cells from PBMCs. The origin of the receptors is a man aged 18-30 years in good health. Some clones in this sample may be carry-over from other donors' samples.

The chain has TRBV9 and TRBJ2-1; D is perhaps TRBD2 (6 bases). V was shortened by 4 bases and J by 6 bases, with 20 bases between the two germline ends. The CDR3 runs 16 residues. Germline lookup yields CDR1 SGDLS and CDR2 YYNGEE. This chain's CDR3 is CASSTSGGRFPNEQFF. CDR3 DNA sequence: TGTGCCAGCAGCACCAGTGGAGGGAGGTTTCCCAATGAGCAGTTCTTC.

Only a few counts were recorded for this clone. One end of the junction is discordant with germline, which a read error may explain. V and J are TRBV7-3 and TRBJ1-1, with 11 bases that match TRBD1. Germline V gene data show CDR1 as SGHTA and CDR2 as FQGTGA. This CDR3 contains 15 residues. The DNA of the CDR3 is TGTGCCAGCAGCATAACCGGGACAGGGGGCACTGAAGCTTTCTTT. It codes for CASSITGTGGTEAFF.

V and J are TRBV7-3 and TRBJ2-7, with a tentative D call TRBD2 (5 bases). The V gene's germline CDR1 is SGHTA and CDR2 FQGTGA. The CDR3 is 14 amino acids. V was shortened by 3 bases and J by 0 bases, with 9 bases between the two germline ends. CDR3 sequence: CASSFGSDSYEQYF. The CDR3 DNA follows: TGTGCCAGCAGCTTTGGTAGCGACTCCTACGAGCAGTACTTC. Full variable domain (rest looked up from reference TRBV7-3 and TRBJ2-7): GAGVSQTPSNKVTEKGKYVELRCDPISGHTALYWYRQSLGQGPEFLIYFQGTGAADDSGLPNDRFFAVRPEGSVSTLKIQRTERGDSAVYLCASSFGSDSYEQYFGPGTRLTVT.

The rearrangement links TRBV7-9 to TRBJ2-3; the D gene is possibly TRBD1 (6 bases). Germline loops: CDR1 SEHNR, CDR2 FQNEAQ (reference sequence). The CDR3 has 12 residues. Trimming took 1 base from V and 12 from J, leaving 11 bases between them. For the CDR3, the DNA is TGTGCCAGCAGCTTAGAACAGGGTCGACAGTATTTT. It translates to CASSLEQGRQYF.

J is TRBJ2-1 and V is TRBV25-1; 14 nucleotides align to TRBD2. The CDR3 extends over 17 amino acids. The germline CDR1 and CDR2 sequences are MGHDK and SYGVNS. Germline trimming cut 2 bases from V and 9 bases from J; bases unmatched to any gene: 9. The CDR3 DNA reads as TGTGCCAGCAGTGAAAAGGCCGGGACTAGCGGGAGAAGTGAGCAGTTCTTC. Its protein product is CASSEKAGTSGRSEQFF.

V gene TRBV4-1 combines with J gene TRBJ2-7; 9 bases map to TRBD1. The CDR3 sequence is 15 residues long. The germline V gene encodes CDR1 MGHRA and CDR2 YSYEKL. V lost 4 bases and J lost 2; bases outside the gene matches: 6. The CDR3 nucleotides are TGCGCCAGCAGCCTCTTCGGGACAGGGACCTACGAGCAGTACTTC. This sequence encodes CASSLFGTGTYEQYF.

The rearrangement joins TRBV10-1 to TRBJ2-3; D might be TRBD1 (5 bases). CDR3 length: 13 amino acids. Deletions cut 6 bases from V and 6 bases from J, with 13 bases between. CDR1 and CDR2 from the germline V gene are WNHNN and SYGVQD (reference sequence). The CDR3, as DNA: TGCGCCAGCAGGCTAGGGGAATCGGATACGCAGTATTTT. Translation: CASRLGESDTQYF.

The chain's CDR3 is CASSPHPGLKEEKLFF. DNA of the CDR3: TGTGCCAGCAGCCCACACCCGGGACTGAAGGAGGAAAAACTGTTTTTT. The V gene is TRBV7-2, the J gene TRBJ1-4; weak D call: TRBD1 (5 bases). The germline V gene encodes CDR1 SGHTA and CDR2 FQGNSA. The CDR3 runs 16 residues. V dropped 5 bases and J dropped 8 bases, with 21 bases sitting between them.

The genes are TRBV7-9 and TRBJ2-1, with a weak D call TRBD2 (6 bases). Trimming took off 2 bases at V and 7 bases at J, with 15 bases between the two ends. The CDR3 consists of 15 residues. CDR1 SEHNR and CDR2 FQNEAQ come from the germline V gene (reference sequence). CDR3 nucleotides: TGTGCCAGCAGCTTAATTGGGGCTAGCGAAAATGAGCAGTTCTTC. Its protein product is CASSLIGASENEQFF.

Regarding this clone: This sample also contains other DNA sequences that code for the same CDR3. This chain connects TRBV30 to TRBJ2-7; 9 bases fit TRBD1. With 3 bases clipped from V and 2 bases from J, the junction kept 2 bases outside the gene matches. Germline lookup yields CDR1 GTSNPN and CDR2 SVGIG (reference sequence). The CDR3 covers 13 residues. CDR3 nucleotide sequence: TGTGCCTGGAGAGGGACAGGGACCTACGAGCAGTACTTC. Its protein is CAWRGTGTYEQYF.

V and J are TRBV27 and TRBJ1-2, with D maybe TRBD1 (6 bases). V shed 0 bases and J shed 1 base, with 12 bases lying between them. This CDR3 comprises 16 residues. CDR1 and CDR2 from the germline V gene are MNHEY and SMNVEV (reference sequence). The CDR3 DNA follows: TGTGCCAGCAGTTTATCACAGGGTACAAATAACTATGGCTACACCTTC. It yields the protein CASSLSQGTNNYGYTF.

The chain combines TRBV5-1 with TRBJ2-7; perhaps TRBD2 as D (5 bases). Per germline, CDR1 SGHRS and CDR2 YFSETQ. V gave up 0 bases and J gave up 6 bases, with 7 bases separating them. The CDR3 is 12 residues long. CDR3 in DNA: TGCGCCAGCAGCTTGGAAGAGGGCGAGCAGTACTTC. This encodes CASSLEEGEQYF.

The rearrangement joins TRBV4-1 to TRBJ1-1; 9 bases line up with TRBD1. Germline loops: CDR1 MGHRA, CDR2 YSYEKL. The CDR3 is 19 residues long. With V trimmed by 5 bases and J by 0 bases, 16 bases remained unmatched. CDR3: CASSLRGTGTAAMNTEAFF. The CDR3 coding sequence is TGCGCCAGCAGCTTAAGAGGGACAGGGACGGCGGCTATGAACACTGAAGCTTTCTTT.

The J gene is TRBJ2-1, the V gene TRBV27; D is uncertain. CDR1 MNHEY and CDR2 SMNVEV come from the germline V gene (reference sequence). The CDR3 is 12 amino acids. Trimming left V 8 bases short and J 4 bases short, with 9 bases between. The CDR3 protein is CASGTTYNEQFF. The CDR3 region has the DNA TGTGCCAGCGGAACCACGTACAATGAGCAGTTCTTC.

Concerning this clone: The sample carries other DNA sequences with the same CDR3. The chain recombines TRBV28 with TRBJ2-3; 9 positions agree with TRBD2. CDR1 is MDHEN, CDR2 SYDVKM, per germline. The CDR3 is 15 residues long. V trimming: 0 bases; J trimming: 3 bases; junction bases outside the gene matches: 1. This CDR3 reads CASSLWREGTDTQYF. For the CDR3, the DNA is TGTGCCAGCAGTTTATGGCGGGAGGGGACAGATACGCAGTATTTT.

The chain combines TRBV7-9 with TRBJ1-2; tentative D call: TRBD1 (5 bases). Trimming took 5 bases from V and 8 from J, leaving 24 bases between them. This CDR3 comprises 16 residues. Germline CDR1 and CDR2: SEHNR and FQNEAQ (reference sequence). The CDR3 region has the DNA TGTGCCAGCAGCCTCCGGACTTCGGACAAGCTAGAAGGCTACACCTTC. It specifies CASSLRTSDKLEGYTF.

The chain recombines TRBV5-6 with TRBJ1-5, with D unresolved. The CDR3 covers 12 residues. With 2 bases removed from V and 6 bases from J, the gap between germline ends came to 6 bases. CDR1 SGHDT and CDR2 YYEEEE come from the germline V gene. As DNA, the CDR3 is TGTGCCAGCAGCTTCGGTGGTCAGCCCCAGCATTTT. Translation gives CASSFGGQPQHF.

The chain uses TRBV15 and TRBJ2-7; TRBD2 is a possible D gene (6 bases). The V and J ends lost 3 bases and 6 bases respectively, with 12 bases between them. Germline V CDR1 and CDR2: LNHNV, YYDKDF (reference sequence). This CDR3 has 13 residues. The CDR3 region has the DNA TGTGCCACCAGCAGGACCAGGAGGGTCGAGCAGTACTTC. This translates into CATSRTRRVEQYF.

The chain employs TRBV29-1 and TRBJ2-2; the match to TRBD2 covers 11 bases. V lost 3 bases to trimming and J lost 4 bases; unmatched junction nucleotides: 7. The V gene's germline CDR1 is SQVTM and CDR2 ANQGSEA. This CDR3 spans 16 amino acids. The CDR3 sequence: CSVEVAGGPTTGELFF. The CDR3 DNA sequence: TGCAGCGTTGAGGTAGCGGGAGGGCCGACCACCGGGGAGCTGTTTTTT.

This clone was picked up one time. This same CDR3 is encoded by further DNA sequences in the sample. V is TRBV7-9 and J is TRBJ1-3; D unresolved. This CDR3 has 14 residues. Germline CDR1 SEHNR, CDR2 FQNEAQ (reference sequence). Trimming took off 2 bases at V and 0 bases at J, with 5 bases between the two ends. The CDR3 loop is CASSLWDSGNTIYF. The CDR3 DNA reads as TGTGCCAGCAGCTTATGGGACTCTGGAAACACCATATATTTT.

This clone was found once. The chain is built from TRBV7-9 and TRBJ2-1; a possible D gene is TRBD2 (6 bases). The CDR3 has 14 amino acids. CDR1 is SEHNR, CDR2 FQNEAQ, per germline (reference sequence). V lost 5 bases, J lost 7 bases, and 15 bases lay in between. In DNA, the CDR3 is TGTGCCAGCAGCCCCGCAGCTAGCGTAAATGAGCAGTTCTTC. Translated: CASSPAASVNEQFF.